This T cell receptor beta chain was recorded in a study of OX40 agonist ivuxolimab in advanced cancers. Study background: People who had prior anti-PD-1, anti-PD-L1 or anti-CTLA-4 therapy could take part, and about 40% had some.

The CDR3 totals 16 residues. Germline assignment: CDR1 MNHNS and CDR2 SASEGT. Trimming removed 6 bases from V and 4 bases from J, with 19 bases in between. Produced via immunoSEQ multiplex PCR; TCRdb's table is partial and in-frame only. This sample has roughly 56,000 clones, with 80% to 85% found just once. This chain uses TRBV6-1 with TRBJ1-3; a weak D match, TRBD1 (6 bases). The sample in question was CD4+ or CD8+ T cells sorted from blood, obtained in a trial of the OX40 agonist ivuxolimab. The receptor was isolated from an adult with an advanced solid tumor such as melanoma, head and neck, liver or kidney cancer. Here the CDR3 DNA reads TGTGCCAGCAGCGAACTGGACGCAGGGGTAGGAAACACCATATATTTT. Protein: CASSELDAGVGNTIYF.